Given below is one T cell receptor beta chain in context. Its cognate antigen is unknown. This sample was included in a study of Ad26.COV2.S vaccination and SARS-CoV-2 variants. The CDR3 consists of 13 residues. Germline V gene sequence: CDR1 MNHEY, CDR2 SVGEGT. The V end lost 2 bases, the J end lost 5 bases, and 9 bases lay between the germline ends. Findings and limits, study-wide: People who got the vaccine had more spike-specific TCR breadth than people who got placebo.

Method: immunoSEQ multiplex PCR; TCRdb's copy keeps in-frame clones and lacks some. Here the sample spans 300,000 to 350,000 clones, roughly 90% being singletons. Treatment noted: some 20 received Ad26.COV2.S at low or high dose, single or two shots; 5 received placebo; per-sample allocation not given. The study sampled participants on day 63 after the first vaccine or placebo injection. This chain connects TRBV6-2 or TRBV6-3 to TRBJ1-2; D is unresolved. Source: peripheral blood, taken in a trial of Ad26.COV2.S vaccine versus placebo. This TCR was sampled from a person between 18 and 59 years old who received the Ad26.COV2.S COVID-19 vaccine or a placebo. The CDR3 sequence is CASSYIQQYGYTF. CDR3 DNA: TGTGCCAGCAGTTACATCCAGCAGTATGGCTACACCTTC.